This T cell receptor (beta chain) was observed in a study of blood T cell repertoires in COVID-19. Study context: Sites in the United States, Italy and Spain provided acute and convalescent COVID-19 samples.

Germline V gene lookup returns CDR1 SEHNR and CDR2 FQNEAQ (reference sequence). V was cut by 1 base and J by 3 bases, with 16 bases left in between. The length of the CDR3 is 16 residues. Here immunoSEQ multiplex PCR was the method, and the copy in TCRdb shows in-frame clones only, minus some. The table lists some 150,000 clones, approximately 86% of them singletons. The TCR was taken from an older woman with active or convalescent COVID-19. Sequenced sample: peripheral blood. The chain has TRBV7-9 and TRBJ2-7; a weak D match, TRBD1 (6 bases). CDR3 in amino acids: CASSLEGPTGNYEQYF. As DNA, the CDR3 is TGTGCCAGCAGCTTAGAAGGTCCCACAGGGAACTACGAGCAGTACTTC. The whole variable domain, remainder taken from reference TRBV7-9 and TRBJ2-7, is DTGVSQNPRHKITKRGQNVTFRCDPISEHNRLYWYRQTLGQGPEFLTYFQNEAQLEKSRLLSDRFSAERPKGSFSTLEIQRTEQGDSAMYLCASSLEGPTGNYEQYFGPGTRLTVT.